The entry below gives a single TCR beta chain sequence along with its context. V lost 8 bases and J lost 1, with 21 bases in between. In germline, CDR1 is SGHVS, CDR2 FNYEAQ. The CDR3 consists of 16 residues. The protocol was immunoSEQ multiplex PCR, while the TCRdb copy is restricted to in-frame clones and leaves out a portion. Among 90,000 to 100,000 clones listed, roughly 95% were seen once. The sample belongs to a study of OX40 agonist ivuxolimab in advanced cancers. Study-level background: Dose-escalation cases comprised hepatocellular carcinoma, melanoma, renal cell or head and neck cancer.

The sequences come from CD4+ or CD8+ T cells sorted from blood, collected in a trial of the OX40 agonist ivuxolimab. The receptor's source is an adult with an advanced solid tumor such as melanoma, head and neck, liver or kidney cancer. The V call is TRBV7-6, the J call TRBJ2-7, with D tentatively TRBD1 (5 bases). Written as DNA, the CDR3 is TGTGCCAGCTCGATAGGAAGGGGCCACCCTTCCTACGAGCAGTACTTC. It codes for CASSIGRGHPSYEQYF.